This T cell receptor beta chain was sequenced in a study of T cell responses to AZD1222 COVID-19 vaccine. Points on this clone: The antigen is undetermined.

Notes on the study in general: Among the donors, most were white British and more were female, and clonal diversity was possibly underestimated. Reportedly, nearly half of unique spike TCRs recognized epitopes outside B.1.351/B.1.1.7 mutations.

TCRdb's copy holds only in-frame clones and misses some; the assay was immunoSEQ multiplex PCR. The data hold roughly 150,000 clones, with around 85% observed a single time. CDR1 is LGHDT and CDR2 is YNNKEL in the germline V gene (reference sequence). V was pared by 3 bases and J by 7 bases, with 7 bases between. The CDR3 extends over 12 amino acids. The V and J genes are TRBV3-1 (or the pseudogene TRBV3-2) and TRBJ2-1; no reliable D call. The source material was peripheral blood, sampled 28 days after the second AZD1222 dose. The clonotype was recovered from an adult who received the AZD1222 COVID-19 vaccine. This CDR3 is CASSQTSNEQFF. DNA for the CDR3: TGTGCCAGCAGCCAGACGAGTAATGAGCAGTTCTTC.